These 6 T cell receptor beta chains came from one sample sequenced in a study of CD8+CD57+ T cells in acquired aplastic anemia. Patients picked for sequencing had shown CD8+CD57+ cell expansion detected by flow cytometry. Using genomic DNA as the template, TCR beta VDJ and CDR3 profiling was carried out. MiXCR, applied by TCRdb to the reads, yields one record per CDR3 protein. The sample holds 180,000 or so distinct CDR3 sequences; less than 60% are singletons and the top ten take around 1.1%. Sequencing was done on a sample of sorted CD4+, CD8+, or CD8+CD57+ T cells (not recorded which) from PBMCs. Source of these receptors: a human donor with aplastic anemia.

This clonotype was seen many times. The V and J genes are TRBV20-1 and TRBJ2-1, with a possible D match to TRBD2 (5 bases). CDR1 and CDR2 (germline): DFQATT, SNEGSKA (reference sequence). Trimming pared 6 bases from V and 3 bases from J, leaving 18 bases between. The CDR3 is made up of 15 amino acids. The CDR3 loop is CSATPIGLLYNEQFF. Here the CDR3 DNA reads TGCAGTGCCACCCCCATAGGACTCCTCTACAATGAGCAGTTCTTC.

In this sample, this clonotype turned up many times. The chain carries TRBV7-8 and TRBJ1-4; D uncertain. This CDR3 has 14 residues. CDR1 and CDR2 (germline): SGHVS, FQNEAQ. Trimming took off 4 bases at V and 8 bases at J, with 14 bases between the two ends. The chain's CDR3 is CASSSTLRGEKLFF. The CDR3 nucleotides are TGTGCCAGCAGCTCGACACTACGAGGGGAAAAACTGTTTTTT. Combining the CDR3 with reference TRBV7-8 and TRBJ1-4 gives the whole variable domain GAGVSQSPRYKVAKRGQDVALRCDPISGHVSLFWYQQALGQGPEFLTYFQNEAQLDKSGLPSDRFFAERPEGSVSTLKIQRTQQEDSAVYLCASSSTLRGEKLFFGSGTQLSVL.

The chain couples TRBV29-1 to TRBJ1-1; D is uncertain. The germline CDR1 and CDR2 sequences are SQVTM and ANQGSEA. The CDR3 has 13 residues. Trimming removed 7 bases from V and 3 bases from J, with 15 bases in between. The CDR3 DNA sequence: TGCAGCGCCTCTCAGACCGGCGACACTGAAGCTTTCTTT. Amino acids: CSASQTGDTEAFF.

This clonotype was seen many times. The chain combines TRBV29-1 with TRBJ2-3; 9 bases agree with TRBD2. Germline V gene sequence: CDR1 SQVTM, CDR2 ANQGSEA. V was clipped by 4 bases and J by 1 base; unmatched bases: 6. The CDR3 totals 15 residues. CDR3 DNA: TGCAGCGTTGGCGGGGGGGCACTCGGCACAGATACGCAGTATTTT. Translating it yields CSVGGGALGTDTQYF.

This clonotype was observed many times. The CDR3 loop is CATSRDQAAREQYF. The CDR3, as DNA: TGTGCCACCAGCAGAGATCAGGCTGCTCGAGAGCAGTACTTC. J is TRBJ2-7 and V is TRBV15; the D is unclear. This CDR3 comprises 14 residues. CDR1 and CDR2 (germline): LNHNV, YYDKDF (reference sequence). Trimming cost V 0 bases and J 7 bases, with 13 bases left between them.

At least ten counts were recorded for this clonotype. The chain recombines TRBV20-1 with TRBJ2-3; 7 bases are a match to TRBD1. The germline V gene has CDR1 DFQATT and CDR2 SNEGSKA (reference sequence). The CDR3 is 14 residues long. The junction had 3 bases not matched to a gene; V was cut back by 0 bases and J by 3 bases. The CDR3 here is CSARDLQGTDTQYF. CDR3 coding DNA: TGCAGTGCTAGAGATCTACAGGGGACAGATACGCAGTATTTT.